The 32 T cell receptor beta chains given below trace back to one sample, sequenced in a study of CD8+CD57+ T cells in acquired aplastic anemia. Profiles of TCR beta VDJ and CDR3 were generated from a genomic DNA template. TCRdb redid the calling of the reads with MiXCR, one entry per CDR3 protein. Of nearly 60,000 distinct CDR3 sequences listed, around 50% were seen once; the top ten hold 16%. Patients selected for sequencing had displayed CD8+CD57+ cell expansion by flow cytometry. Sequencing was carried out using sorted CD4+, CD8+, or CD8+CD57+ T cells (not recorded which) from PBMCs. Receptors were obtained from a human donor with aplastic anemia.

The J gene is TRBJ2-3, the V gene TRBV29-1; 11 positions match TRBD2. The trim removed 5 bases at V and 0 bases at J, leaving 7 bases unmatched. This CDR3 region has 16 residues. Germline V gene sequence: CDR1 SQVTM, CDR2 ANQGSEA. CDR3: CSVSGLAGISTDTQYF. The CDR3 DNA sequence: TGCAGCGTTTCAGGACTAGCGGGCATCAGCACAGATACGCAGTATTTT.

As concerns this clonotype: Since a much larger clone is just one base distant, this may be a read error. Since no conserved phenylalanine or tryptophan closes the CDR3, a read error is the likely cause. The chain is built from TRBV27 and TRBJ1-5, with TRBD1 matching over 7 bases. V shed 5 bases, J shed 5 bases, and the junction held 6 bases outside the gene matches. CDR3 length equals 14 residues. Per the germline V gene, CDR1 is MNHEY and CDR2 is SMNVEV (reference sequence). CDR3 sequence: CASSLGTDYQPQHL. For the CDR3, the DNA is TGTGCCAGCAGTCTCGGGACAGACTATCAGCCCCAGCATTTG.

This rearrangement joins TRBV20-1 to TRBJ2-7; no clear D. CDR1 and CDR2 from the germline V gene are DFQATT and SNEGSKA (reference sequence). This CDR3 contains 12 residues. V was trimmed by 0 bases and J by 2 bases, leaving 5 bases between them. The CDR3 region is CSARDNTYEQYF. The CDR3 DNA reads TGCAGTGCTAGAGACAACACCTACGAGCAGTACTTC.

The chain links TRBV2 to TRBJ1-5; D might be TRBD1 (5 bases). V was pared by 2 bases and J by 10 bases, with 15 bases between. CDR1 and CDR2 (germline): SNHLY, FYNNEI. CDR3 length: 14 amino acids. DNA of the CDR3: TGTGCCAGCAGTGAAACGGCAGGGAGATCTCCCCAGCATTTT. Protein: CASSETAGRSPQHF.

The genes are TRBV29-1 and TRBJ2-2; D is unresolved. The CDR3 contains 12 residues. V gave up 4 bases and J gave up 1 base, with 4 bases separating them. Germline lookup yields CDR1 SQVTM and CDR2 ANQGSEA. The CDR3 loop is CSVGRNTGELFF. As DNA, the CDR3 is TGCAGCGTTGGGCGGAACACCGGGGAGCTGTTTTTT.

This sequence joins TRBV25-1 and TRBJ1-2; unclear D gene. Deletions cut 5 bases from V and 0 bases from J, with 10 bases between. The CDR3 runs 14 residues. The germline gives CDR1 MGHDK, CDR2 SYGVNS. CDR3 residues: CASSKDGANYGYTF. Written as DNA, the CDR3 is TGTGCCAGCAGTAAGGACGGAGCTAACTATGGCTACACCTTC.

V and J are TRBV19 and TRBJ1-1; D ambiguous. The germline V and J ends were trimmed by 5 bases and 8 bases, with 9 bases remaining between them. From germline, CDR1 is LNHDA and CDR2 SQIVND (reference sequence). CDR3 length: 11 amino acids. In DNA, the CDR3 is TGTGCCAGTAGTGGCCAGAGGGAAGCTTTCTTT. Its translation: CASSGQREAFF. The entire variable domain, with the rest obtained from reference TRBV19 and TRBJ1-1, is as follows: DGGITQSPKYLFRKEGQNVTLSCEQNLNHDAMYWYRQDPGQGLRLIYYSQIVNDFQKGDIAEGYSVSREKKESFPLTVTSAQKNPTAFYLCASSGQREAFFGQGTRLTVV.

Remarks on this clonotype: The germline gene is not matched at one end of the junction; a read error may be the cause. The V and J genes are TRBV7-3 and TRBJ2-7; D gene unclear. The CDR3 runs 11 residues. Germline CDR1 is SGHTA and CDR2 is FQGTGA. The DNA of the CDR3 is TGTGCCACCAGCAACCGATACGAGCAGTACTTC. This encodes CATSNRYEQYF.

This clonotype has a count of ten or more. The rearrangement links TRBV7-6 to TRBJ2-2, with a weak D call TRBD2 (6 bases). Germline-derived CDR1 and CDR2 are SGHVS and FNYEAQ. This CDR3 contains 12 residues. The germline V and J ends were trimmed by 3 bases and 7 bases, with 6 bases remaining between them. The CDR3, as DNA: TGTGCCAGCAGCTTCGGGGGCGGGGAGCTGTTTTTT. Protein product: CASSFGGGELFF.

V and J are TRBV29-1 and TRBJ2-5; D unclear. The germline CDR1 and CDR2 sequences are SQVTM and ANQGSEA. The CDR3 is 12 amino acids. With 7 bases removed from V and 2 bases from J, the gap between germline ends came to 11 bases. The CDR3 nucleotides are TGCAGCGCGCCGGGTCTGCAAGAGACCCAGTACTTC. The encoded protein is CSAPGLQETQYF.

This clonotype came up once. A much more abundant neighbour one base away suggests this may be a read error. The chain recombines TRBV24-1 with TRBJ2-3; 10 nucleotides line up with TRBD2. Germline V gene sequence: CDR1 KGHDR, CDR2 SFDVKD. V lost 6 bases and J lost 6; bases outside the gene matches: 5. The CDR3 extends over 14 amino acids. In DNA form, the CDR3 reads TGTGCCACCAGTTTAGCGGGGGGCGGGGATACGCAGTATTTT. Encoded protein: CATSLAGGGDTQYF.

This clonotype was seen repeatedly, ten times or more. The rearrangement uses TRBV27 and TRBJ2-7, with a possible D match to TRBD2 (5 bases). The V gene lost 4 bases and the J gene lost 3 bases, with 7 bases spanning the gap. Germline V gives CDR1 MNHEY, CDR2 SMNVEV (reference sequence). The CDR3 spans 12 residues. The CDR3 loop reads CASSSGLYEQYF. The CDR3 DNA sequence: TGTGCCAGCAGTTCTGGACTCTACGAGCAGTACTTC.

The chain recombines TRBV24-1 with TRBJ1-2; TRBD1 might be the D (5 bases). Trimming removed 3 bases from V and 6 bases from J, with 7 bases in between. Germline lookup yields CDR1 KGHDR and CDR2 SFDVKD. The CDR3 spans 12 residues. The CDR3 nucleotides are TGTGCCACCAGTGATCGACAGAATGGCTACACCTTC. It is translated as CATSDRQNGYTF.

The chain is built from TRBV20-1 and TRBJ1-6, with D possibly TRBD1 on 5 matching bases. Looked up from germline, CDR1 is DFQATT and CDR2 is SNEGSKA (reference sequence). This CDR3 comprises 14 residues. V lost 1 base to trimming and J lost 8 bases, with 12 bases between them. The CDR3 coding sequence is TGCAGTGCTAGAGCGGGGGGACCCTATTCACCCCTCCACTTT. It codes for CSARAGGPYSPLHF.

This clonotype was found once. The chain employs TRBV7-2 and TRBJ1-1; 9 bases agree with TRBD1. Germline V gives CDR1 SGHTA, CDR2 FQGNSA. The CDR3 is 13 amino acids. J lost 5 bases, V lost 5 bases, and 3 bases had no gene match. CDR3 region: CASSGTGRTEAFF. CDR3 DNA: TGTGCCAGCAGCGGGACAGGGAGGACTGAAGCTTTCTTT.

V and J are TRBV10-1 and TRBJ1-1; no firm D call. V dropped 6 bases and J dropped 5 bases, with 13 bases sitting between them. CDR1 is WNHNN, CDR2 SYGVQD, per germline (reference sequence). CDR3 length: 13 amino acids. The CDR3 region has the DNA TGCGCCAGCAGGATGGACCCGGGGACTGAAGCTTTCTTT. It is translated as CASRMDPGTEAFF.

In its sample, this clonotype was seen many times. This sequence joins TRBV9 and TRBJ2-2, with D hard to call. V was shortened by 0 bases and J by 4 bases, with 7 bases between the two germline ends. CDR1 is SGDLS and CDR2 is YYNGEE in the germline V gene. The CDR3 totals 14 residues. The CDR3 sequence: CASSVALSTGELFF. The CDR3 bases are TGTGCCAGCAGCGTAGCCCTCTCCACCGGGGAGCTGTTTTTT.

J is TRBJ2-7 and V is TRBV4-1, with unresolved D. With 1 base removed from V and 3 bases from J, the gap between germline ends came to 7 bases. The V gene's germline CDR1 is MGHRA and CDR2 YSYEKL. This CDR3 spans 13 amino acids. CDR3 DNA sequence: TGCGCCAGCAGCCAAGGTGTTTACTACGAGCAGTACTTC. This translates into CASSQGVYYEQYF.

The rearrangement links TRBV20-1 to TRBJ1-1; D is possibly TRBD1 (6 bases). V lost 6 bases, J lost 1 base, and 12 bases lay in between. This CDR3 has 13 amino acids. Germline CDR1 DFQATT, CDR2 SNEGSKA (reference sequence). The CDR3 loop reads CSATGHPNTEAFF. The CDR3 DNA follows: TGCAGTGCGACGGGACACCCGAACACTGAAGCTTTCTTT.

The V gene is TRBV19, the J gene TRBJ2-5, with 7 bases aligning to TRBD2. The germline CDR1 and CDR2 sequences are LNHDA and SQIVND (reference sequence). The CDR3 consists of 13 residues. V lost 1 base, J lost 12 bases, and 8 bases stayed unmatched. The CDR3, as DNA: TGTGCCAGTAGTATAGTTCCTAGCGGAAAGAAGTACTTC. Translation: CASSIVPSGKKYF.

This clonotype was observed a handful of times. The chain uses TRBV15 and TRBJ1-2, with D maybe TRBD1 (5 bases). Trimming took 2 bases from V and 6 from J, leaving 19 bases between them. Germline lookup yields CDR1 LNHNV and CDR2 YYDKDF (reference sequence). CDR3 length: 16 amino acids. CDR3: CATSRHDSFYRHGYTF. The CDR3 DNA follows: TGTGCCACCAGCAGACATGACTCATTTTACAGGCATGGCTACACCTTC.

The chain has TRBV7-9 and TRBJ2-3; D is possibly TRBD2 (5 bases). The germline V and J ends were trimmed by 1 base and 7 bases, with 9 bases remaining between them. Germline V gene data show CDR1 as SEHNR and CDR2 as FQNEAQ (reference sequence). This CDR3 has 13 residues. CDR3 residues: CASSLGFGNTQYF. The CDR3 nucleotides read TGTGCCAGCAGCTTAGGATTCGGGAATACGCAGTATTTT.

This chain links TRBV2 with TRBJ1-6; 8 bases line up with TRBD1. V was clipped by 5 bases and J by 5 bases; unmatched bases: 2. Germline CDR1 and CDR2: SNHLY and FYNNEI. CDR3 length: 14 amino acids. CDR3 amino acids: CASSLGQDNSPLHF. The CDR3, as DNA: TGTGCCAGCAGTTTGGGACAGGATAATTCACCCCTCCACTTT.

V gene TRBV7-2 combines with J gene TRBJ1-1, with D maybe TRBD1 (6 bases). Trimming left V 6 bases short and J 1 base short, with 9 bases between. The CDR3 is 13 amino acids. The V gene's germline CDR1 is SGHTA and CDR2 FQGNSA. DNA of the CDR3: TGTGCCAGCAGAATAGGGGGGAACACTGAAGCTTTCTTT. It yields the protein CASRIGGNTEAFF.

This clonotype was counted at least ten times. CDR3 sequence reads: CASSLRGLATDTQYF. CDR3 in DNA: TGTGCCAGCAGCTTACGCGGACTAGCCACAGATACGCAGTATTTT. The chain has TRBV7-6 and TRBJ2-3, with 8 positions matching TRBD2. The trim removed 2 bases at V and 2 bases at J, leaving 3 bases unmatched. The germline gives CDR1 SGHVS, CDR2 FNYEAQ. The CDR3 length is 15 residues.

This clonotype was counted many times. This chain connects TRBV7-9 to TRBJ2-1; D remains unclear. This CDR3 has 11 amino acids. Between the trimmed V and J ends, which lost 7 bases and 4 bases, there was a span of 5 bases. In germline, CDR1 is SEHNR, CDR2 FQNEAQ (reference sequence). The CDR3: CASKDYNEQFF. CDR3 in DNA: TGTGCCAGCAAGGATTACAATGAGCAGTTCTTC.

This clonotype is medium-sized (0.01 to 0.1%). This rearrangement joins TRBV2 to TRBJ2-3; the D gene is possibly TRBD2 (5 bases). Between the trimmed V and J ends, which lost 9 bases and 9 bases, there was a span of 10 bases. This CDR3 spans 10 amino acids. CDR1 and CDR2 from the germline V gene are SNHLY and FYNNEI. The CDR3 sequence is CASWTGTQYF. The CDR3, as DNA: TGTGCCAGTTGGACGGGGACGCAGTATTTT.

This clonotype occurred many times. The chain employs TRBV12-3 or TRBV12-4 and TRBJ2-3, with TRBD1 matching over 11 bases. The junction had 3 bases not matched to a gene; V was cut back by 4 bases and J by 3 bases. The CDR3 runs to 15 residues. The CDR3 DNA follows: TGTGCCAGCAGTTCGGGACAGGGGGAGACAGATACGCAGTATTTT. It specifies CASSSGQGETDTQYF.

The chain is built from TRBV6-1 and TRBJ2-5, with TRBD1 matching over 8 bases. Germline-derived CDR1 and CDR2 are MNHNS and SASEGT. This CDR3 contains 16 residues. Trimming at V came to 3 bases and at J to 1 base, leaving 7 bases not matched to a gene. CDR3 nucleotide sequence: TGTGCCAGCAGTGAGGAAGGACAGGGATCCCAAGAGACCCAGTACTTC. It is translated as CASSEEGQGSQETQYF.

This chain links TRBV19 with TRBJ2-1, with 8 bases lining up with TRBD2. V shed 4 bases, J shed 8 bases, and the junction held 16 bases outside the gene matches. The CDR3 runs 17 residues. The germline V gene encodes CDR1 LNHDA and CDR2 SQIVND (reference sequence). The CDR3 is CASSKRNLAGGLHEQFF. The CDR3 DNA is TGTGCCAGTAGTAAGCGGAACCTAGCGGGTGGCCTTCATGAGCAGTTCTTC. Based on the CDR3 plus reference TRBV19 and TRBJ2-1, the full variable domain is DGGITQSPKYLFRKEGQNVTLSCEQNLNHDAMYWYRQDPGQGLRLIYYSQIVNDFQKGDIAEGYSVSREKKESFPLTVTSAQKNPTAFYLCASSKRNLAGGLHEQFFGPGTRLTVL.

Only one count was recorded for this clonotype. This chain uses TRBV15 with TRBJ2-3; no clear D gene. The CDR3 spans 14 residues. V was shortened by 1 base and J by 3 bases, with 8 bases between the two germline ends. Per the germline V gene, CDR1 is LNHNV and CDR2 is YYDKDF (reference sequence). CDR3 coding DNA: TGTGCCACCAGCAGAGTGGGAATAACAGATACGCAGTATTTT. Translating gives CATSRVGITDTQYF.

At least ten counts were recorded for this clonotype. A read error may be the cause here, since a much bigger clone is one base away. V usage is TRBV6-5 and J usage is TRBJ1-2; the D is unclear. With 4 bases removed from V and 4 bases from J, the gap between germline ends came to 10 bases. The CDR3 covers 13 residues. Germline V gene sequence: CDR1 MNHEY, CDR2 SVGAGI. In DNA, the CDR3 is TGTGCCAGCAGTTTCGCACGGACCTATGGCTACACCTTC. It yields the protein CASSFARTYGYTF.